This entry features one TCR beta chain sequence. Antigen: not known. The length of the CDR3 is 13 residues. Germline CDR1 reads SGHRS; CDR2 reads YFSETQ. Deletions cut 0 bases from V and 7 bases from J, with 10 bases between. The study sequenced TCR beta in blood CD8+ and CD4+ T cells. This record belongs to a study of CD8 T cells in Susac syndrome. Findings and caveats of the study: Individuals included in the TCR sequencing and HLA analysis were acknowledged by the study to be relatively few in number.

The authors reverse transcribed about 0.5 to 1 ug RNA with random hexamers. TCR beta CDR3 was amplified by immunoSEQ multiplex PCR. This amplification extended across 54 Vbeta and 13 Jbeta segments. Each CDR3 protein gets one entry after TCRdb re-called the immunoSEQ multiplex PCR reads with MiXCR. The sample consists of approximately 150,000 distinct CDR3 sequences, approximately 95% of them appearing once. This receptor was identified in a human donor with multiple sclerosis. Source material: CD4+ T cells from PBMCs. This chain links TRBV5-1 with TRBJ1-1; D not certain. The CDR3 DNA reads TGCGCCAGCAGCTTGGGCGGGGTCAATGAAGCTTTCTTT. It is translated as CASSLGGVNEAFF.